This T cell receptor beta chain is drawn from a study of T cells expressing NK-cell markers. Whole-study results and caveats: Whether the expanded NKG2C+ T cell clones recognized HCMV remained unclear. As a fraction of CD8+ T cells, dominant NKG2C+ clonotypes reached about 1.0-7.5% in six donors. These clonotypes additionally ranked first within the CD3+CD56-NKG2C+ fraction of a handful of donors.

Germline assignment: CDR1 MNHEY and CDR2 SVGAGI. The CDR3 is 16 residues long. Production of TCR beta cDNA relied on 5'RACE template switching with UMIs. TCRdb re-called the 5' RACE reads; one entry per CDR3 protein, DNA not given. The sample's table shows a few hundred thousand distinct CDR3 sequences. Details on this clonotype: Its antigen is unidentified.

The gene calls are TRBV6-5 and TRBJ2-5; TCRdb reports TRBD2, a call that lacks DNA to check it against. Sequenced input: blood T cells: a sorted CD56 or NKG2C T cell subset, CD4+ or CD8+ T cells, or bulk PBMC T cells (not recorded which). The TCR comes from a man aged 18-75 years in good health. The CDR3 here is CASSSRTSGTSRSQYF.